A single sample gave rise to the 32 T cell receptor beta chains below, sequenced in a study of blood T cells in healthy people across ages. Primers used in a second PCR of roughly 6 to 11 cycles were a sample-barcoded 5' primer and a J-beta primer mix. TCRdb fed the 5' RACE reads into MiXCR, producing one record per CDR3 protein. Among under 850,000 distinct CDR3 sequences, under 40% were seen once, and the ten largest hold 13%. Sequencing input: blood. These receptors originate from a man aged 18 to 35 in good health.

The chain has TRBV6-5 and TRBJ1-4; 9 bases map to TRBD1. Looked up from germline, CDR1 is MNHEY and CDR2 is SVGAGI. Trimming took 5 bases from V and 4 from J; bases not matched to a gene: 5. CDR3 length equals 15 residues. In DNA, the CDR3 is TGTGCCAGCAGTACGGGACAGGGCCTTAATGAAAAACTGTTTTTT. It specifies CASSTGQGLNEKLFF.

The table lists this clonotype with a few counts. V gene TRBV12-3 or TRBV12-4 combines with J gene TRBJ1-2; D gene unclear. This CDR3 is 15 amino acids long. V was clipped by 5 bases and J by 0 bases, with 13 bases between them. DNA for the CDR3: TGTGCCAGCAGTGCCTCCAGCCTTTCTAACTATGGCTACACCTTC. This translates into CASSASSLSNYGYTF.

This clonotype turned up a few times. CDR3 sequence reads: CSATSGGLNTGELFF. DNA of the CDR3: TGCAGTGCTACGTCAGGGGGGCTAAACACCGGGGAGCTGTTTTTT. This chain connects TRBV20-1 to TRBJ2-2; tentative D call: TRBD1 (7 bases). This CDR3 is built from 15 residues. From germline, CDR1 is DFQATT and CDR2 SNEGSKA (reference sequence). V was clipped by 4 bases and J by 2 bases, with 14 bases between them.

This clonotype was detected only a few times. The junction departs from germline at one end; a sequencing error may be responsible. The gene calls are TRBV29-1 and TRBJ2-1, with no clear D. The CDR3 extends over 13 amino acids. CDR1 and CDR2 from the germline V gene are SQVTM and ANQGSEA. The CDR3 DNA sequence: TGCGGCGTTGGGCTTGGAAGTTACAATGAGCAGTTCTTC. Translating it yields CGVGLGSYNEQFF.

The chain joins TRBV7-9 to TRBJ2-5; TRBD1 aligns across 9 bases. Germline V CDR1 and CDR2: SEHNR, FQNEAQ (reference sequence). This CDR3 is built from 17 residues. The trim removed 5 bases at V and 2 bases at J, leaving 12 bases unmatched. DNA of the CDR3: TGTGCCAGCAGCCCGAGTCGACAGGGGGTGACACAAGAGACCCAGTACTTC. This encodes CASSPSRQGVTQETQYF.

This chain links TRBV12-3 or TRBV12-4 with TRBJ2-5; 8 nucleotides match TRBD2. The CDR3 is 14 amino acids. V was clipped by 7 bases and J by 1 base; unmatched bases: 5. The DNA for the CDR3 is TGTGCCAGCAACCCGGGGGGGGGCCAAGAGACCCAGTACTTC. It encodes CASNPGGGQETQYF.

This clonotype was found a few times. The chain employs TRBV12-3 or TRBV12-4 and TRBJ2-5; maybe TRBD1 (5 bases). The CDR3 extends over 13 amino acids. Deletions cut 5 bases from V and 11 bases from J, with 18 bases between. The CDR3 here is CASSTHRKNEQYF. CDR3 DNA: TGTGCCAGCAGTACTCACAGGAAAAATGAGCAGTACTTC.

The rearrangement uses TRBV30 and TRBJ2-5; 8 bases map to TRBD1. The better agreement between TRBJ2-7 and the DNA end casts doubt on the J call. The CDR3 sequence is 13 residues long. Germline-derived CDR1 and CDR2 are GTSNPN and SVGIG (reference sequence). As DNA, the CDR3 is TGTGCCTGGAGGGACAGGGAGGAATACGAGCAGTACTTC. Translating it yields CAWRDREEYEQYF.

The rearrangement uses TRBV7-2 and TRBJ1-2; 8 nucleotides agree with TRBD1. V shed 5 bases, J shed 3 bases, and the junction held 8 bases outside the gene matches. Looked up from germline, CDR1 is SGHTA and CDR2 is FQGNSA. The CDR3 covers 15 residues. The DNA of the CDR3 is TGTGCCAGCAGCCCGCGACAGGGGAAGGACTATGGCTACACCTTC. It translates to CASSPRQGKDYGYTF.

This clonotype has only one observation. The J gene is TRBJ2-2, the V gene TRBV7-8; D gene unclear. V was cut by 1 base and J by 1 base, with 10 bases left in between. This CDR3 spans 16 amino acids. Germline CDR1 reads SGHVS; CDR2 reads FQNEAQ. CDR3 residues: CASSLGNPGNTGELFF. CDR3 nucleotide sequence: TGTGCCAGCAGCTTAGGGAATCCGGGGAACACCGGGGAGCTGTTTTTT.

This clonotype was counted ten times or more. The chain links TRBV5-1 to TRBJ2-3; 8 nucleotides line up with TRBD1. Germline CDR1 SGHRS, CDR2 YFSETQ. V shed 0 bases and J 7 bases; nucleotides not matched to a gene: 7. This CDR3 contains 15 residues. The CDR3 DNA sequence: TGCGCCAGCAGCTTGGACGGACAGGGTGTAAATACGCAGTATTTT. This encodes CASSLDGQGVNTQYF. Filled out from reference TRBV5-1 and TRBJ2-3, the complete variable domain reads KAGVTQTPRYLIKTRGQQVTLSCSPISGHRSVSWYQQTPGQGLQFLFEYFSETQRNKGNFPGRFSGRQFSNSRSEMNVSTLELGDSALYLCASSLDGQGVNTQYFGPGTRLTVL.

This clonotype occurred a few times. The rearrangement joins TRBV20-1 to TRBJ1-2, with D tentatively TRBD1 (6 bases). CDR3 size: 13 residues. The V gene lost 5 bases and the J gene lost 4 bases, with 14 bases spanning the gap. Germline CDR1 DFQATT, CDR2 SNEGSKA (reference sequence). CDR3 nucleotide sequence: TGCAGTGCTCCCTTGCAGGGGTCCTATGGCTACACCTTC. Protein: CSAPLQGSYGYTF.

V gene TRBV20-1 combines with J gene TRBJ2-3; D possibly corresponds to TRBD2 (6 bases). Germline CDR1 reads DFQATT; CDR2 reads SNEGSKA (reference sequence). V was pared by 3 bases and J by 2 bases, with 21 bases between. The CDR3 is 17 residues long. For the CDR3, the DNA is TGCAGTGCTAGTGGGTCCGGAGGGCTAACTAACACAGATACGCAGTATTTT. Translating gives CSASGSGGLTNTDTQYF.

Only a few counts were recorded for this clonotype. The chain couples TRBV20-1 to TRBJ1-5, with D possibly matching TRBD1 (6 bases). The germline V gene encodes CDR1 DFQATT and CDR2 SNEGSKA (reference sequence). The CDR3 runs 15 residues. V was trimmed by 0 bases and J by 7 bases, leaving 16 bases between them. The CDR3: CSAREGGRGQQPQHF. The DNA of the CDR3 is TGCAGTGCTAGAGAAGGGGGGAGGGGCCAGCAGCCCCAGCATTTT.

This clonotype was counted ten times or more. V is TRBV20-1 and J is TRBJ2-3; 11 bases fit TRBD2. V shed 0 bases, J shed 5 bases, and the junction held 13 bases outside the gene matches. The V gene's germline CDR1 is DFQATT and CDR2 SNEGSKA (reference sequence). The CDR3 consists of 18 residues. The CDR3: CSARDHGGIAGGQDTQYF. In DNA, the CDR3 is TGCAGTGCTAGAGATCATGGCGGGATAGCGGGGGGGCAAGATACGCAGTATTTT.

This clonotype was detected many times. The chain joins TRBV5-1 to TRBJ2-5; perhaps D is TRBD1 or TRBD2 (5 bases each). CDR1 is SGHRS, CDR2 YFSETQ, per germline. Trimming left V 3 bases short and J 2 bases short, with 17 bases between. This CDR3 is built from 16 residues. DNA for the CDR3: TGCGCCAGCAGCTCGTCCGGGAACAGGAATCAAGAGACCCAGTACTTC. It specifies CASSSSGNRNQETQYF.

This clonotype has only a few counts. The J gene is TRBJ2-4, the V gene TRBV20-1; a weak D match, TRBD2 (5 bases). The CDR3 loop spans 16 amino acids. Trimming pared 0 bases from V and 0 bases from J, leaving 12 bases between. Germline CDR1 reads DFQATT; CDR2 reads SNEGSKA (reference sequence). CDR3 protein: CSARDAKTKAKNIQYF. The CDR3 DNA follows: TGCAGTGCTAGAGATGCGAAGACTAAAGCCAAAAACATTCAGTACTTC.

Only a few counts were recorded for this clonotype. The chain uses TRBV7-9 and TRBJ1-2, with TRBD1 matching over 9 bases. This CDR3 is built from 14 residues. V lost 3 bases to trimming and J lost 8 bases; unmatched junction nucleotides: 7. Germline loops: CDR1 SEHNR, CDR2 FQNEAQ (reference sequence). In nucleotides, the CDR3 is TGTGCCAGCAGCTTTCATTGGACAGGGGACGGCTACACCTTC. This codes for CASSFHWTGDGYTF. Looking up the rest from reference TRBV7-9 and TRBJ1-2 gives the full variable domain: DTGVSQNPRHKITKRGQNVTFRCDPISEHNRLYWYRQTLGQGPEFLTYFQNEAQLEKSRLLSDRFSAERPKGSFSTLEIQRTEQGDSAMYLCASSFHWTGDGYTFGSGTRLTVV.

This clonotype was picked up a small number of times. The J gene is TRBJ1-5, the V gene TRBV7-9; D is ambiguous. This CDR3 is 15 amino acids long. V was trimmed by 5 bases and J by 7 bases, leaving 18 bases between them. Germline CDR1 SEHNR, CDR2 FQNEAQ (reference sequence). The CDR3 nucleotides are TGTGCCAGCAGCCCCGGAGCAGGCGTCAAGCAGCCCCAGCATTTT. Translated: CASSPGAGVKQPQHF.

This clonotype was seen a few times. The CDR3 loop is CASSLAEGWGYTF. DNA of the CDR3: TGTGCCAGCAGTTTAGCGGAGGGGTGGGGCTACACCTTC. V is TRBV12-3 or TRBV12-4 and J is TRBJ1-2, with a tentative D call TRBD1 (5 bases). The CDR3 totals 13 residues. The V and J ends lost 0 bases and 8 bases respectively, with 10 bases between them.

At least ten counts were recorded for this clonotype. V and J are TRBV20-1 and TRBJ2-3, with 8 bases aligning to TRBD2. Germline loops: CDR1 DFQATT, CDR2 SNEGSKA (reference sequence). With 5 bases clipped from V and 2 bases from J, the junction kept 15 bases outside the gene matches. CDR3 length: 17 amino acids. The CDR3 reads CSAFPIAGRTNTDTQYF. The CDR3 DNA sequence: TGCAGTGCTTTTCCCATAGCGGGGAGGACGAACACAGATACGCAGTATTTT.

Worth noting for this clonotype: One end of the junction fails to match germline, which may point to a read error. The chain joins TRBV7-2 to TRBJ1-1; D possibly corresponds to TRBD1 (5 bases). CDR1 and CDR2 (germline): SGHTA, FQGNSA. The CDR3 length is 13 residues. The CDR3 DNA reads as TGTGCCAACAGCGCCGACAGACACACTGAAGCTTTCTTT. This gives the protein CANSADRHTEAFF.

Concerning this clonotype itself: An end of the junction does not agree with germline; a read error may underlie this. The chain has TRBV10-3 and TRBJ2-3; TRBD2 matches 9 bases. The CDR3 spans 16 residues. Per germline, CDR1 ENHRY and CDR2 SYGVKD. CDR3 in amino acids: CAVSESGGGVTDTQYF. The CDR3 DNA follows: TGTGCCGTCAGTGAGAGTGGCGGGGGGGTCACAGATACGCAGTATTTT.

This clonotype was counted ten times or more. The J gene is TRBJ2-7, the V gene TRBV4-3; 8 bases agree with TRBD1. V lost 2 bases to trimming and J lost 5 bases; unmatched junction nucleotides: 2. The length of the CDR3 is 13 residues. Germline V gene sequence: CDR1 LGHNA, CDR2 YSLEER. CDR3 amino acids: CASSQRTGNEQYF. CDR3 DNA: TGCGCCAGCAGCCAAAGGACAGGGAACGAGCAGTACTTC.

V and J are TRBV19 and TRBJ1-1; the match to TRBD1 covers 7 bases. V shed 3 bases, J shed 1 base, and the junction held 11 bases outside the gene matches. The germline CDR1 and CDR2 sequences are LNHDA and SQIVND (reference sequence). The CDR3 contains 17 residues. The CDR3 DNA sequence: TGTGCCAGTAGTATTAAACCCTTAGGGACAGCGAACACTGAAGCTTTCTTT. This sequence encodes CASSIKPLGTANTEAFF.

CDR3 sequence reads: CAISERDRVPEAFF. CDR3 coding DNA: TGTGCCATCAGTGAGCGGGACAGGGTCCCTGAAGCTTTCTTT. This chain connects TRBV10-3 to TRBJ1-1; TRBD1 agrees at 9 bases. This CDR3 contains 14 residues. V lost 2 bases to trimming and J lost 6 bases; unmatched junction nucleotides: 4. Germline CDR1 is ENHRY and CDR2 is SYGVKD.

Comments on this clonotype: This could be a read error, since a much larger clone is one nucleotide away. The chain has TRBV12-3 or TRBV12-4 and TRBJ2-7, with D perhaps matching TRBD1 or TRBD2 (7 bases each). The CDR3 has 16 residues. CDR3 coding DNA: TGTGCCAGCAGCCTTGCAGGGGGGGTCTCCTCCTACGGGCAGTACTTC. Translated: CASSLAGGVSSYGQYF.

The J gene is TRBJ1-6, the V gene TRBV6-5, with D unresolved. CDR1 MNHEY and CDR2 SVGAGI come from the germline V gene. There are 15 residues in the CDR3. Trimming cost V 0 bases and J 10 bases, with 13 bases left between them. Here the CDR3 reads CASSYSEGGYSPLHF. CDR3 bases: TGTGCCAGCAGTTACTCCGAAGGCGGTTACTCACCCCTCCACTTT.

With respect to this clonotype: At one end the junction does not follow the germline gene, possibly because of a read error. The gene calls are TRBV5-5 and TRBJ1-1; D unresolved. The germline V gene has CDR1 SGHKS and CDR2 YYEKEE (reference sequence). There are 15 residues in the CDR3. This CDR3 is CASSLGFLTSAEVFF. As DNA, the CDR3 is TGTGCCAGCAGCCTGGGTTTTTTGACATCGGCTGAAGTTTTCTTT.

This clonotype came up many times. The chain recombines TRBV4-3 with TRBJ2-5; maybe TRBD2 (5 bases). The CDR3 is made up of 13 amino acids. CDR1 is LGHNA and CDR2 is YSLEER in the germline V gene. V was pared by 4 bases and J by 5 bases, with 11 bases between. CDR3 loop: CASSPSWEETQYF. CDR3 nucleotides: TGCGCCAGCAGCCCCTCGTGGGAGGAGACCCAGTACTTC.

The chain has TRBV4-3 and TRBJ2-1; no clear D. Per the germline V gene, CDR1 is LGHNA and CDR2 is YSLEER. Trimming pared 0 bases from V and 13 bases from J, leaving 16 bases between. The CDR3 length is 14 residues. DNA of the CDR3: TGCGCCAGCAGCCAAGAGCTGGATAAAGAGACCCAGTTCTTC. It encodes CASSQELDKETQFF.

The chain is built from TRBV7-6 and TRBJ2-3; perhaps TRBD1 as D (6 bases). Per germline, CDR1 SGHVS and CDR2 FNYEAQ. The CDR3 has 17 amino acids. The V end lost 5 bases, the J end lost 4 bases, and 22 bases lay between the germline ends. CDR3 DNA: TGTGCCAGCAGCCCACGGACACGGACAGCAGGGGCAGATACGCAGTATTTT. This gives the protein CASSPRTRTAGADTQYF.